The 3 T cell receptor beta chains reported below all come from one sample, sequenced in a study of blood T cell repertoires in COVID-19. Some clones are missing from TCRdb's copy, which holds only in-frame ones; the method was immunoSEQ multiplex PCR. The sample gives about 47,000 clones, roughly 87% of which show up once; 7.4% is in the top ten. The specimen was peripheral blood. These receptors all stem from a man aged 60-69 years with active COVID-19.

This clone was found a few times. The rearrangement joins TRBV27 to TRBJ2-6; D is perhaps TRBD2 (5 bases). V lost 4 bases, J lost 0 bases, and 16 bases lay in between. The V gene's germline CDR1 is MNHEY and CDR2 SMNVEV (reference sequence). The CDR3 has 18 amino acids. The CDR3, as DNA: TGTGCCAGCAGTTCCCGGGGTTGGACCTACTCTGGGGCCAACGTCCTGACTTTC. This sequence encodes CASSSRGWTYSGANVLTF. The full variable domain, its missing parts supplied by reference TRBV27 and TRBJ2-6, is EAQVTQNPRYLITVTGKKLTVTCSQNMNHEYMSWYRQDPGLGLRQIYYSMNVEVTDKGDVPEGYKVSRKEKRNFPLILESPSPNQTSLYFCASSSRGWTYSGANVLTFGAGSRLTVL.

In the case of this clone: The junction does not match germline at one end; this may be a read error. The gene calls are TRBV29-1 and TRBJ1-4, with D perhaps matching TRBD1 (5 bases). Germline V gives CDR1 SQVTM, CDR2 ANQGSEA. CDR3 length: 12 amino acids. The CDR3 loop reads CSVVQGGLNQVF. The CDR3 nucleotides are TGCAGCGTTGTCCAGGGTGGCCTTAATCAGGTTTTT.

V is TRBV28 and J is TRBJ2-2; 13 nucleotides align to TRBD2. Germline V gene sequence: CDR1 MDHEN, CDR2 SYDVKM. The CDR3 is made up of 17 amino acids. V lost 5 bases, J lost 1 base, and 4 bases stayed unmatched. CDR3: CASSQGLAGMNTGELFF. The CDR3 DNA sequence: TGTGCCAGCAGTCAGGGACTAGCGGGGATGAACACCGGGGAGCTGTTTTTT.